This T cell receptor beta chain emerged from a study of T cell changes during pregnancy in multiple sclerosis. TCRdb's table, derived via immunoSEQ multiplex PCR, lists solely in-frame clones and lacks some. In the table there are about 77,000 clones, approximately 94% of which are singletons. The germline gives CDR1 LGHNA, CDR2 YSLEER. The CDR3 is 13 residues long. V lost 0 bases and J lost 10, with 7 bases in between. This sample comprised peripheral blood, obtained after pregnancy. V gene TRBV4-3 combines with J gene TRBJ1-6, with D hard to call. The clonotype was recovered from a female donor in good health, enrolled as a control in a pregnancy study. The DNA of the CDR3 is TGCGCCAGCAGCCAAGAGGGTAGCTCACCCCTCCACTTT. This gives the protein CASSQEGSSPLHF.